This TCR beta chain was obtained from a study of identical twins. Unique molecular identifiers were present on the cDNA, and a universal primer site came from template switching. From the 5' RACE reads, TCRdb called clonotypes with MiXCR, one entry per CDR3 protein. The sample yields under 900,000 distinct CDR3 sequences, roughly 18% seen once. The sample holds a few counts of this clonotype. CDR1 is SQVTM, CDR2 ANQGSEA, per germline. V lost 7 bases and J 4 bases, leaving 12 bases between the germline ends. The CDR3 has 12 residues. Separately, the same data were catalogued under a study of T cells expressing NK-cell markers. That work states: Sequencing of TCR beta repertoires drew on sorted CD3+CD56+NKG2C+, CD3+CD56+NKG2C- and CD3+CD56-NKG2C+ T cells. Each of roughly six donors carried dominant NKG2C+ clonotypes accounting for about 1.0-8% of CD8+ T cells.

The sample was PBMCs. The V gene is TRBV29-1, the J gene TRBJ2-3; D is unclear. This clonotype was obtained from a woman between 18 and 29 years old in good health. The chain's CDR3 is CSAPSVPDTQYF. The CDR3 region has the DNA TGCAGCGCCCCCAGTGTGCCAGATACGCAGTATTTT.